This T cell receptor (beta chain) was identified during a study of radiation and T cells in renal cell carcinoma. Sequencing was performed with immunoSEQ multiplex PCR; in TCRdb, only in-frame clones are kept and a portion is missing. The table includes over 45,000 clones, over 70% detected once. This CDR3 has 13 amino acids. V gave up 1 base and J gave up 6 bases, with 11 bases separating them. Germline-derived CDR1 and CDR2 are SGHRS and YFSETQ. This clone was seen a single time. The time point was: baseline pretreatment blood. The treatment here: 15 Gy SBRT to primary tumor, nephrectomy 4 weeks later. Clear cell pathology was present in this patient's renal cell carcinoma.

The chain uses TRBV5-1 and TRBJ2-7, with D tentatively TRBD1 (5 bases). This receptor was taken from a man in his fifties or sixties with renal cell carcinoma. The sequencing here drew on blood, taken from a patient whose treatment included radiotherapy and nephrectomy. CDR3 coding DNA: TGCGCCAGCAGCTTGTATAGGGGTGCCGAGCAGTACGTC. Translating gives CASSLYRGAEQYV.